This is a list of T cell receptor beta chains from one sample in a study of neoadjuvant anti-PD-1 for oral cavity cancer. The assay was immunoSEQ multiplex PCR, and TCRdb's table has in-frame clones only and misses some. In the table there are approximately 45,000 clones, 75% to 80% of which are singletons. The sample was PBMCs, taken after nivolumab (anti-PD-1) treatment. The receptors stem from a person aged 35-79 years with oral cavity squamous cell carcinoma. Each CDR3 is given with its conserved first and last residue.

J	length	V	CDR3
TRBJ2-3	15	TRBV7-9	CASSSGLAGADTQYF
TRBJ1-1	16	TRBV27	CASSSVRGTGGSEAFF
TRBJ1-2	12	TRBV10-2	CASSVTVYGYTF
TRBJ2-1	14	TRBV25-1	CASSPIGTFYEQFF
TRBJ1-2	13	TRBV28	CASSSPLVYGYTF
TRBJ1-1	11	TRBV6-4	CASNGSGGAFF
TRBJ2-2	14	TRBV6-4	CASSESVNTGELFF
TRBJ2-7	12	TRBV11-3	CASSLGSYEQYF
TRBJ1-1	13	TRBV27	CASSLGRGNEAFF
TRBJ1-5	13	TRBV6-5	CASKEGWNQPQHF
TRBJ1-1	14	TRBV29-1	CSVVGGIDTTEAFF
TRBJ2-1	16	TRBV7-6	CASSLVGTSGVNEQFF
TRBJ2-1	15	TRBV11-2	CASSLDLPGFYEQFF
TRBJ2-5	15	TRBV6-1	CASSQRTGSQETQYF
TRBJ2-1	15	TRBV7-3	CASSLRTSGHNEQFF
TRBJ1-1	11	TRBV2	CASSVWTEAFF
TRBJ1-2	13	TRBV27	CASSYVGNYGYTF
TRBJ1-3	16	TRBV13	CASSRIEGRTGNTIYF
TRBJ1-2	16	TRBV5-5	CASTRVQVSVNYGYTF
TRBJ1-2	13	TRBV4-2	CASSQTTGGGYTF
TRBJ2-5	14	TRBV6-1	CASSGRTPQETQYF
TRBJ2-2	17	TRBV11-2	CASSVKGQGVYTGELFF
TRBJ1-1	15	TRBV2	CARSLLSGGLTEAFF
TRBJ2-1	17	TRBV7-2	CASSLYTLAGGYNEQFF
TRBJ1-2	17	TRBV28	CASSSEALTNSNYGYTF
TRBJ2-2	17	TRBV7-3	CASSLYGGTPNTGELFF
TRBJ1-5	14	TRBV6-1	CAARRAGINQPQHF
TRBJ1-2	14	TRBV2	CASSEPGQNYGYTF
TRBJ2-7	15	TRBV5-6	CASSLGRGWSYEQYF
TRBJ1-1	15	TRBV5-1	CASSLEAGRNTEAFF
TRBJ2-1	17	TRBV7-6	CASSSTGGASSYNEQFF
TRBJ1-1	14	TRBV10-3	CAISWGGKNTEAFF
TRBJ2-5	15	TRBV6-6	CASSYADRVGETQYF
TRBJ1-1	15	TRBV5-4	CASRQDLGTVFEAFF
TRBJ2-7	14	TRBV5-6	CASSKVRLNYEQYF
TRBJ1-5	10	TRBV5-8	CASSSRPQHF
TRBJ2-3	14	TRBV7-2	CASSLALSTDTQYF
TRBJ2-1	12	TRBV11-2	CASSLRVFEQFF
TRBJ2-3	16	TRBV7-8	CASSLWTSGITDTQYF
TRBJ2-7	13	TRBV19	CASRLAGGPEQYF
TRBJ2-1	16	TRBV7-6	CASSPQAGSSYNEQFF
TRBJ2-1	16	TRBV5-1	CASRLQGGLPLNEQFF
TRBJ2-1	16	TRBV29-1	CSVESVAGGRDNEQFF
TRBJ1-1	13	TRBV6-5	CASIGQGKTEAFF
TRBJ1-5	13	TRBV5-4	CASSLGQGMPQHF
TRBJ1-2	15	TRBV27	CASSIRDGDSYGYTF
TRBJ1-1	13	TRBV25-1	CASSEVGLLEAFF
TRBJ1-5	13	TRBV10-2	CASRENSNQPQHF
TRBJ1-1	15	TRBV7-9	CASSFPNSMNTEAFF
TRBJ2-2	17	TRBV5-5	CASSIPGTGKMFGELFF
TRBJ1-3	14	TRBV19	CASRIAASGNTIYF
TRBJ1-1	16	TRBV6-4	CASSELPGQGATEAFF
TRBJ1-1	15	TRBV5-6	CASSFIGRDNTEAFF